This TCR beta chain was retrieved from a study of graft-versus-host responses after intestinal transplantation. Study summary: Multivisceral, liver-intestinal, or isolated intestinal transplants were performed in recipients.

A word on this clone: What it binds is unknown.

V lost 4 bases to trimming and J lost 3 bases, with 13 bases between them. This CDR3 region has 15 residues. Germline loops: CDR1 SGHTA, CDR2 FQGNSA. Generated by immunoSEQ multiplex PCR, the TCRdb table keeps only in-frame clones and is missing some. The sample carries tens of thousands of clones, roughly 92% recorded once. The chain links TRBV7-2 to TRBJ1-5, with D tentatively TRBD1 (6 bases). The sample in question was unstimulated CD4+ T cells sorted from spleen or lymph node cells, obtained before intestinal transplant. This sequence originates from a human donor who received an intestinal transplant. The DNA for the CDR3 is TGTGCCAGCAGCTGGGGGGGCGGCCCCAATCAGCCCCAGCATTTT. Translating gives CASSWGGGPNQPQHF.